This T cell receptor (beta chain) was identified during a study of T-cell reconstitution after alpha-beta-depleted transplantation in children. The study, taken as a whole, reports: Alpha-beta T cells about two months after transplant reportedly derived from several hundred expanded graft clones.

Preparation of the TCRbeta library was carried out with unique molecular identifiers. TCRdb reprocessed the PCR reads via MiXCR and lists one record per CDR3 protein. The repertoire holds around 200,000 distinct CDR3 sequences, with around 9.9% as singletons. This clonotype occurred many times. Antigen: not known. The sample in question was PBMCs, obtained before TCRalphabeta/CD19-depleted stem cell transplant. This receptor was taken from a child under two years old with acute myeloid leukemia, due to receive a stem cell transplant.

CDR3 DNA sequence: TGTGCCAGCAGTGCCGACTGGCAAGAGACCCAGTACTTC. It is translated as CASSADWQETQYF. The chain links TRBV2 to TRBJ2-5; the D is unclear. The CDR3 contains 13 residues. The V gene lost 4 bases and the J gene lost 2 bases, with 8 bases spanning the gap. The germline CDR1 and CDR2 sequences are SNHLY and FYNNEI.